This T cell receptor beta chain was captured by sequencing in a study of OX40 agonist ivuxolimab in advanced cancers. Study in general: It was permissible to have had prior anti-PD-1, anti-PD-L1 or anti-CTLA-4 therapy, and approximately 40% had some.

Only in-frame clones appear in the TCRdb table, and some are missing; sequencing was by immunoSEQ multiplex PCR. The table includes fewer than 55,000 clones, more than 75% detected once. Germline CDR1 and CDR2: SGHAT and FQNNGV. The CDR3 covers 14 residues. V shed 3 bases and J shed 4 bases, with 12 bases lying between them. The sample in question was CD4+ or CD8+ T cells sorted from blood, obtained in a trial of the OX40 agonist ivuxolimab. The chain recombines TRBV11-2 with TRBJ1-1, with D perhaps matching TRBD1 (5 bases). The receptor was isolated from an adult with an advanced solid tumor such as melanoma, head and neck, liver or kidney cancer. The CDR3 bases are TGTGCCAGCAGCTTCAATTACAGGACCACTGAAGCTTTCTTT. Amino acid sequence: CASSFNYRTTEAFF. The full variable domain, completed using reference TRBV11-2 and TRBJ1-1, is EAGVAQSPRYKIIEKRQSVAFWCNPISGHATLYWYQQILGQGPKLLIQFQNNGVVDDSQLPKDRFSAERLKGVDSTLKIQPAKLEDSAVYLCASSFNYRTTEAFFGQGTRLTVV.